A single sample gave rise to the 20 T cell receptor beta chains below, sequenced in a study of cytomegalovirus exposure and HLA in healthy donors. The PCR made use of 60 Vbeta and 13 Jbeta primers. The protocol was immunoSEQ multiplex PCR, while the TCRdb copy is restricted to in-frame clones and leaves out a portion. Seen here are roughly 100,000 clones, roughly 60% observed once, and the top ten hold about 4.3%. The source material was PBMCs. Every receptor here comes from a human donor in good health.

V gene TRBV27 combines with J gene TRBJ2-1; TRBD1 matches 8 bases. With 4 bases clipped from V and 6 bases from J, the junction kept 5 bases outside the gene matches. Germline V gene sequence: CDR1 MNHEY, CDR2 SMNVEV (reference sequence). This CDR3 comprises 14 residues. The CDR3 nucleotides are TGTGCCAGCAGTTCTGACAGGGGAGGCAATGAGCAGTTCTTC. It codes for CASSSDRGGNEQFF.

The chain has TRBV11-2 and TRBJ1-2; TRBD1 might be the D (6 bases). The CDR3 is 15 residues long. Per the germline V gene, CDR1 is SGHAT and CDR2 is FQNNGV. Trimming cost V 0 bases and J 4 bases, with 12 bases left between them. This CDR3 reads CASSLDIRGVYGYTF. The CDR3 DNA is TGTGCCAGCAGCTTAGATATCAGGGGCGTCTATGGCTACACCTTC.

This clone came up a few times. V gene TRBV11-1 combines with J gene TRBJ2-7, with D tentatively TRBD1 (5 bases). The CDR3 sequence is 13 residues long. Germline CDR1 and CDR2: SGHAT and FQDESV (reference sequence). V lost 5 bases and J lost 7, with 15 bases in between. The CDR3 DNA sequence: TGTGCCAGCAGCCCCTCAGGGTCAGGGGAGCAGTACTTC. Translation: CASSPSGSGEQYF.

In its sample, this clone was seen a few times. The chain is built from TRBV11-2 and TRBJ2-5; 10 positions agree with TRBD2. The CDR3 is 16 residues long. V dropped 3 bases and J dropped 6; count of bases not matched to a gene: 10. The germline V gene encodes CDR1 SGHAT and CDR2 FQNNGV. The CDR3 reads CASSFELAGVQKTQYF. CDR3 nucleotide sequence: TGTGCCAGCAGCTTCGAGCTAGCGGGAGTTCAGAAGACCCAGTACTTC.

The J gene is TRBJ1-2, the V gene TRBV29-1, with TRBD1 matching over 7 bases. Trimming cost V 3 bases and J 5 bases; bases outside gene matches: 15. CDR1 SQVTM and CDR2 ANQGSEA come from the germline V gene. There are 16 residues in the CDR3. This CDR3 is CSVEATQGVTGYGYTF. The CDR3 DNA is TGCAGCGTTGAGGCCACCCAGGGGGTAACAGGGTATGGCTACACCTTC.

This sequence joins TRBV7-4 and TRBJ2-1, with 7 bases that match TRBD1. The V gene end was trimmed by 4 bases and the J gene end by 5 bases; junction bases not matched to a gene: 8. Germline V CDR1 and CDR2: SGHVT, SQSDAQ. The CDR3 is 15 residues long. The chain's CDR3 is CASSYRGMGDNEQFF. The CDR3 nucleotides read TGTGCCAGCAGCTACAGGGGAATGGGGGACAATGAGCAGTTCTTC.

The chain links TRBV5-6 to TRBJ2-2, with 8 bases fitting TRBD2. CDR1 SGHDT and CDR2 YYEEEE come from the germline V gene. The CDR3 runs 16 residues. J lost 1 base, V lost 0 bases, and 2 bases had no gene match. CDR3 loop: CASSLGLAGNTGELFF. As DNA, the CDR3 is TGTGCCAGCAGCTTGGGTCTAGCGGGGAACACCGGGGAGCTGTTTTTT.

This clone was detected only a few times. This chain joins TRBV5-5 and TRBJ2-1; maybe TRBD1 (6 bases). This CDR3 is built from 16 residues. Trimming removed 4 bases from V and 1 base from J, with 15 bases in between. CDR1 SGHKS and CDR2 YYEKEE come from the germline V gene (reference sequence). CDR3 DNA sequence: TGTGCCAGCAGCAACACAGGGAAAGGATCCTACAATGAGCAGTTCTTC. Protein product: CASSNTGKGSYNEQFF. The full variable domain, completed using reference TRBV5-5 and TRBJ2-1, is DAGVTQSPTHLIKTRGQQVTLRCSPISGHKSVSWYQQVLGQGPQFIFQYYEKEERGRGNFPDRFSARQFPNYSSELNVNALLLGDSALYLCASSNTGKGSYNEQFFGPGTRLTVL.

This CDR3 is CASSIHLSGRGTGELFF. CDR3 in DNA: TGTGCCAGTAGTATTCATCTATCCGGGAGGGGCACCGGGGAGCTGTTTTTT. V usage is TRBV19 and J usage is TRBJ2-2, with TRBD2 identical over 8 bases. This CDR3 has 17 residues. CDR1 is LNHDA and CDR2 is SQIVND in the germline V gene (reference sequence). Trimming cost V 3 bases and J 4 bases; bases outside gene matches: 10.

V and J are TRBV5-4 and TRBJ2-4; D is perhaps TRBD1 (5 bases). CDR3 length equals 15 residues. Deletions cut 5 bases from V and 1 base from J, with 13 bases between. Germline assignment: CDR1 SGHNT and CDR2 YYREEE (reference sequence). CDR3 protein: CASSFGPGAKNIQYF. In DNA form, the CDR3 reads TGTGCCAGCAGTTTCGGCCCAGGGGCCAAAAACATTCAGTACTTC.

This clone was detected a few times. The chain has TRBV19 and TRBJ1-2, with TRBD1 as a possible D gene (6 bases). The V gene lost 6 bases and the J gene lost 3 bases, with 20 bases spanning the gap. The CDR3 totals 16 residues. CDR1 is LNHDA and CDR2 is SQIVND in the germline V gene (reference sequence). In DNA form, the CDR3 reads TGTGCCAGTAGCACCCCTGTCAGGGGCGCCGACTATGGCTACACCTTC. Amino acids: CASSTPVRGADYGYTF.

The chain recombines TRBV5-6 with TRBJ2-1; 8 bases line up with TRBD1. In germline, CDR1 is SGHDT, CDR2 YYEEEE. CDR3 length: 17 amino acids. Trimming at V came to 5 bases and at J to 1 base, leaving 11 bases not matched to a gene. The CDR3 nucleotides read TGTGCCAGCAGGCAAGTCGGACAGGGCCTATCCTACAATGAGCAGTTCTTC. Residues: CASRQVGQGLSYNEQFF.

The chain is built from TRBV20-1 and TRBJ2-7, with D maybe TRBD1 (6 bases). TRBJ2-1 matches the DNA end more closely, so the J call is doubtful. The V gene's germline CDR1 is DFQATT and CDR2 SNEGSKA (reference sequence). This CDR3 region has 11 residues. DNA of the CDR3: TGCAGTGCTAGAGGAGGGGGTGAGCAGTTCTTC. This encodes CSARGGGEQFF.

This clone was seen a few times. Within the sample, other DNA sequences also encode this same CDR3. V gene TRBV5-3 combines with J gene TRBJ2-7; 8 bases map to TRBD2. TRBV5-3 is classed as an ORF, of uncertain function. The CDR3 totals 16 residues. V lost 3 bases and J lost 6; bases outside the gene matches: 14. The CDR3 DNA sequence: TGTGCCAGAAGCTCGGAGAAGACTAGCGCCAATTGCGAGCAGTACTTC. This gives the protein CARSSEKTSANCEQYF.

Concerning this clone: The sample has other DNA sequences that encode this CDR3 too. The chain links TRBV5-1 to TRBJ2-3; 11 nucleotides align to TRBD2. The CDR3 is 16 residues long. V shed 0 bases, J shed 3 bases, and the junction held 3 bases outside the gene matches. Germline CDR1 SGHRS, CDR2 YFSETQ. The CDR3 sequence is CASSLGLAGGTDTQYF. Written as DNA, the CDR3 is TGCGCCAGCAGCTTGGGGCTAGCGGGAGGTACAGATACGCAGTATTTT.

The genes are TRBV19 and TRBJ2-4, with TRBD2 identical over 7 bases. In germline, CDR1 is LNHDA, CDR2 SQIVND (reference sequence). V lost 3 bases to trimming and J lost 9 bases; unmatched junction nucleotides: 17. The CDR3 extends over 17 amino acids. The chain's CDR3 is CASSIVGGSHMRGIQYF. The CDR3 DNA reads TGTGCCAGTAGTATCGTAGGCGGGAGCCACATGAGGGGCATTCAGTACTTC.

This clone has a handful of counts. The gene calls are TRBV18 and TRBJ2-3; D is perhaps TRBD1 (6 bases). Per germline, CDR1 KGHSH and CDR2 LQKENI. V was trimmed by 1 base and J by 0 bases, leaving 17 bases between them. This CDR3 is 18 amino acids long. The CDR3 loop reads CASSPRVGQRTSTDTQYF. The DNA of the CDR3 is TGTGCCAGCTCACCACGGGTCGGACAGCGAACTAGCACAGATACGCAGTATTTT.

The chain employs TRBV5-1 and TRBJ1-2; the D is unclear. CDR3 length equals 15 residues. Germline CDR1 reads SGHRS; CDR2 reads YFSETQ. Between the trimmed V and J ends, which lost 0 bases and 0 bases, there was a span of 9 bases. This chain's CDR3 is CASSLGGVSNYGYTF. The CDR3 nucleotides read TGCGCCAGCAGCTTGGGCGGGGTGTCTAACTATGGCTACACCTTC.

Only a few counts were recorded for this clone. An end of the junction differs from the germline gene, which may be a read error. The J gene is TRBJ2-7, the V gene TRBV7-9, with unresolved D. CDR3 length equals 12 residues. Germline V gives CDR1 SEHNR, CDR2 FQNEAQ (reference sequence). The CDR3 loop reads CSSSLDSYEQYF. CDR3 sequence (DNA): TGTTCCAGCAGCTTAGATAGCTACGAGCAGTACTTC.

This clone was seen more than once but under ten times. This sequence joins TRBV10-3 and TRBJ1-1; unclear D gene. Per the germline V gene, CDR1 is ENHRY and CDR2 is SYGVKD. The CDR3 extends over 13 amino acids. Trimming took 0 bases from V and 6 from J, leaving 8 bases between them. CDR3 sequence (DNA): TGTGCCATCAGTGAGTCGAAGCCCCCTGAAGCTTTCTTT. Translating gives CAISESKPPEAFF.